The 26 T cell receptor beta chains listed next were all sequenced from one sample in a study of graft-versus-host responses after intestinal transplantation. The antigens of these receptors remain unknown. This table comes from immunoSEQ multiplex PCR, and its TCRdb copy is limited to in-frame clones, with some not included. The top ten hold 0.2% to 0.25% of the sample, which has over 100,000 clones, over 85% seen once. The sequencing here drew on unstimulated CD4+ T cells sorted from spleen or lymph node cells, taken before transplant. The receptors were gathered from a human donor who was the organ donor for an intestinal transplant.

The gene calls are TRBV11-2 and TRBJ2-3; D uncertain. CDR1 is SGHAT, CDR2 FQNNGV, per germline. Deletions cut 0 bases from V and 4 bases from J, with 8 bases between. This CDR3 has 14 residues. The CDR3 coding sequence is TGTGCCAGCAGCTTAGATCTCCGCGCAGATACGCAGTATTTT. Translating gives CASSLDLRADTQYF. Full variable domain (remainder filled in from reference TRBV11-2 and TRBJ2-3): EAGVAQSPRYKIIEKRQSVAFWCNPISGHATLYWYQQILGQGPKLLIQFQNNGVVDDSQLPKDRFSAERLKGVDSTLKIQPAKLEDSAVYLCASSLDLRADTQYFGPGTRLTVL.

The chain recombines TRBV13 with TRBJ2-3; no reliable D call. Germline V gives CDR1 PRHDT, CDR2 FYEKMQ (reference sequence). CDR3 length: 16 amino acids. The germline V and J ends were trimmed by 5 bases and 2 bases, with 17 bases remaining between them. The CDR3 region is CASSPQAGPDTDTQYF. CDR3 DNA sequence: TGTGCCAGCAGCCCCCAGGCAGGCCCCGACACAGATACGCAGTATTTT.

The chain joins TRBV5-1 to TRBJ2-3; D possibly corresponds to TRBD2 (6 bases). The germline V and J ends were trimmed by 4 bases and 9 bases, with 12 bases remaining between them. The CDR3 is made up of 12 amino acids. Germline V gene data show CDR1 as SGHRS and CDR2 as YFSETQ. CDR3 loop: CASSLDYPTQYF. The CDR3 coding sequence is TGCGCCAGCAGCCTGGACTACCCAACGCAGTATTTT.

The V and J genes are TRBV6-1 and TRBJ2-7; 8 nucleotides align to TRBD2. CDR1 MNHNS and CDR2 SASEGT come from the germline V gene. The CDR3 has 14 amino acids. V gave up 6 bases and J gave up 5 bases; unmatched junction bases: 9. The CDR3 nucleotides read TGTGCCAGCAGAAACAGCGGGAGTATGAACGAGCAGTACTTC. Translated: CASRNSGSMNEQYF.

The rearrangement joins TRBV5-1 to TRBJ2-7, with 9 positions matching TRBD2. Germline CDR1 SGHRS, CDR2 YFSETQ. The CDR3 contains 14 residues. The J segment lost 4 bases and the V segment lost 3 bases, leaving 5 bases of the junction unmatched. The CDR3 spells CASSWAGGDYEQYF. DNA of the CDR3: TGCGCCAGCAGCTGGGCGGGAGGGGATTACGAGCAGTACTTC.

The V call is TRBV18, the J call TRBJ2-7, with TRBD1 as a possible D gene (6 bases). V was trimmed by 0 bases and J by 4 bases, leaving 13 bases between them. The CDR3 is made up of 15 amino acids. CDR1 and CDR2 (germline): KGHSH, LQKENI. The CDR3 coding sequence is TGTGCCAGCTCACCACCGGGGGCCTTGGCGTACGAGCAGTACTTC. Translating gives CASSPPGALAYEQYF.

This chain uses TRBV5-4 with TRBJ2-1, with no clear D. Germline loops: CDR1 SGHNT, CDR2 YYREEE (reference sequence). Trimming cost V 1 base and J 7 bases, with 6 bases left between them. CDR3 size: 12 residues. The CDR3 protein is CASSLLGNEQFF. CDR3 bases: TGTGCCAGCAGCTTGTTGGGAAATGAGCAGTTCTTC.

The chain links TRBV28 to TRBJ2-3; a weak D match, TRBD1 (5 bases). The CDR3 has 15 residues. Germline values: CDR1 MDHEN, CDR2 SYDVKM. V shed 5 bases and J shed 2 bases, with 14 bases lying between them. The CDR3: CASSLRQGVTDTQYF. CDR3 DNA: TGTGCCAGCAGTCTCCGCCAGGGTGTCACAGATACGCAGTATTTT.

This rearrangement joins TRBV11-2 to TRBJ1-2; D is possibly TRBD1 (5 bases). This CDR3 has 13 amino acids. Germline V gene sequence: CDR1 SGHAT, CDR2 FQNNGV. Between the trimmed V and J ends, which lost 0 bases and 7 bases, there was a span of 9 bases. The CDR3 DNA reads TGTGCCAGCAGCTTAGACAGGGACCCTGGCTACACCTTC. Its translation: CASSLDRDPGYTF.

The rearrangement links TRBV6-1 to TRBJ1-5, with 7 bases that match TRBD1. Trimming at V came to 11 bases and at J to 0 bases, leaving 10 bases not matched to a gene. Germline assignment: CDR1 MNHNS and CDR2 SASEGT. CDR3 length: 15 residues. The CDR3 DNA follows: TGTGCCGGGCAAGACAGGGCGTATAGCAATCAGCCCCAGCATTTT. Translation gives CAGQDRAYSNQPQHF.

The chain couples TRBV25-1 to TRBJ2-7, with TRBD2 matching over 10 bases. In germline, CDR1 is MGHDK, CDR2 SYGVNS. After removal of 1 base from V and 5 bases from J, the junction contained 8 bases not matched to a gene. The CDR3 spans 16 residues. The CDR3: CASSEFSSGSTNEQYF. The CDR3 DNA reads TGTGCCAGCAGTGAATTTTCTAGCGGGAGTACGAACGAGCAGTACTTC.

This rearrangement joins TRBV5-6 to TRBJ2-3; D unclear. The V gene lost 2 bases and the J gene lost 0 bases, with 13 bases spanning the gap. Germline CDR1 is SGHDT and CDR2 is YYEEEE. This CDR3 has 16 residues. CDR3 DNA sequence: TGTGCCAGCAGCTTTGAACCTAGGCCTAGCACAGATACGCAGTATTTT. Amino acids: CASSFEPRPSTDTQYF.

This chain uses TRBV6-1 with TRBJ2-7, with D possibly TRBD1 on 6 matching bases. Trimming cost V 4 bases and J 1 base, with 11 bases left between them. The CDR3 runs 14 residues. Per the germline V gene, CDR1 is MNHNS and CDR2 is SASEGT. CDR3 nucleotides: TGTGCCAGCAGTGCAACAGGGTTTTCCTACGAGCAGTACTTC. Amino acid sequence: CASSATGFSYEQYF.

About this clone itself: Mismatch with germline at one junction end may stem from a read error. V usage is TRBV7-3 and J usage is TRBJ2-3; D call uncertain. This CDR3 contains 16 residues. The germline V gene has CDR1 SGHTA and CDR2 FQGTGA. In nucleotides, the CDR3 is TGCGCCAGCAGCCAGACGGGTATAACTAGCACAGATACGCAGTATTTT. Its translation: CASSQTGITSTDTQYF.

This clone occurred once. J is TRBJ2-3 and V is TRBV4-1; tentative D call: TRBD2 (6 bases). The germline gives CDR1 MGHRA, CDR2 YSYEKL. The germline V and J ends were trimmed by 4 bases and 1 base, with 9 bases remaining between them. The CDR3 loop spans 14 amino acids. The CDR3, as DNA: TGCGCCAGCAGCCGCGGGACTGGCACAGATACGCAGTATTTT. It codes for CASSRGTGTDTQYF.

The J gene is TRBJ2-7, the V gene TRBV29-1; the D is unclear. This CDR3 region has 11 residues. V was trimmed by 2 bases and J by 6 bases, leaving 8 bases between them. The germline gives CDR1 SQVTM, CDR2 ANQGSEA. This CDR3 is CSVELALEQYF. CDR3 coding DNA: TGCAGCGTTGAATTGGCTCTCGAGCAGTACTTC.

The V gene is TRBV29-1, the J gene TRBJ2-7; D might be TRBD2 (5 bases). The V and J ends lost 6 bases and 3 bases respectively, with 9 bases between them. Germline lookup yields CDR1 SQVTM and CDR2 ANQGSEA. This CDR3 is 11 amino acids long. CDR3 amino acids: CSVDRGYEQYF. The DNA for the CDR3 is TGCAGCGTCGACCGGGGCTACGAGCAGTACTTC.

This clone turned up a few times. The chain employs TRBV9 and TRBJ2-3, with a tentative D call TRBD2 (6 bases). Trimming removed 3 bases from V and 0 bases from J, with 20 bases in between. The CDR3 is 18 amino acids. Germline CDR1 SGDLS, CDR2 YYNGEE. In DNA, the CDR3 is TGTGCCAGCAGCGCGACCTCCGGGAGCAGATCTAGCACAGATACGCAGTATTTT. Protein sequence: CASSATSGSRSSTDTQYF.

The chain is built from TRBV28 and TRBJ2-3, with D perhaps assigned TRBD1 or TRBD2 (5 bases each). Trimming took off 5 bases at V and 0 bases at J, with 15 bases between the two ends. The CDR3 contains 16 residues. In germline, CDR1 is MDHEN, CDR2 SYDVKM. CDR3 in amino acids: CASSENEWDSTDTQYF. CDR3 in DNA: TGTGCCAGCAGTGAGAACGAATGGGACAGCACAGATACGCAGTATTTT.

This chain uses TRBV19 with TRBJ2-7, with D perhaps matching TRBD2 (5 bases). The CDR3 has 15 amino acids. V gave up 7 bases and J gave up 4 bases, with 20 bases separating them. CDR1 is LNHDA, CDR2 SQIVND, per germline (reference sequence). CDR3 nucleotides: TGTGCCAGTACCGGAGCCACTAGTAAAGGATACGAGCAGTACTTC. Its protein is CASTGATSKGYEQYF.

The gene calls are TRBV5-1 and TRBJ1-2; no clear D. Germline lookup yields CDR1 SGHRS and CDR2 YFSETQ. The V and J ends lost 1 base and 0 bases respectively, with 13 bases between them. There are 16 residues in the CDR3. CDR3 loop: CASSLFTGRANYGYTF. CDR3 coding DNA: TGCGCCAGCAGCTTGTTTACTGGCCGAGCTAACTATGGCTACACCTTC.

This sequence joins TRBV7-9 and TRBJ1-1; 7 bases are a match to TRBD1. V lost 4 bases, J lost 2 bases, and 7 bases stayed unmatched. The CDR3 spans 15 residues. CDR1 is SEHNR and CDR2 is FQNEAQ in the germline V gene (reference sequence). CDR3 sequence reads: CASSSRRDSNTEAFF. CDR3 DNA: TGTGCCAGCAGCTCGCGCCGGGACAGTAACACTGAAGCTTTCTTT.

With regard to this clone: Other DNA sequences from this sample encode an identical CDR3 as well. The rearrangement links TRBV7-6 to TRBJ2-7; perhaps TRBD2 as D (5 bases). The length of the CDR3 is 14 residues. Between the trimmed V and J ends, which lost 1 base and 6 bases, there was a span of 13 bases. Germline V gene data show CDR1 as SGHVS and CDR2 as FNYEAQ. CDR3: CASSLGLAAGEQYF. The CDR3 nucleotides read TGTGCCAGCAGCTTAGGGCTAGCTGCGGGCGAGCAGTACTTC.

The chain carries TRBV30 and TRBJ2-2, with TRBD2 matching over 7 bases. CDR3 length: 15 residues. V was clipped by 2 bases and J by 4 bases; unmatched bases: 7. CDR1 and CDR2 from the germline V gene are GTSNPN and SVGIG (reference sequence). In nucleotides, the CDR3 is TGTGCCTGGAGTCCTAAGGGAGGGCGCACCGGGGAGCTGTTTTTT. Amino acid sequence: CAWSPKGGRTGELFF.

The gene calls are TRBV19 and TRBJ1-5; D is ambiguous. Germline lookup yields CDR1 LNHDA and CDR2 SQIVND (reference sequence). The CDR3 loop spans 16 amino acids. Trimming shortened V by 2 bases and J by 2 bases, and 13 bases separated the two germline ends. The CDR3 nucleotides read TGTGCCAGTAGTATAATTGAGGGATTAGGCAATCAGCCCCAGCATTTT. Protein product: CASSIIEGLGNQPQHF.

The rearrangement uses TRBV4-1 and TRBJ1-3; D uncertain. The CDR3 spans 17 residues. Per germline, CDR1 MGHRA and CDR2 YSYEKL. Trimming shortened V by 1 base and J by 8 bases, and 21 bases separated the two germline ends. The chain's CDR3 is CASSQGARPDRLHTIYF. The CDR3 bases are TGCGCCAGCAGCCAAGGAGCCCGTCCGGACCGGCTACACACCATATATTTT.